This T cell receptor (beta chain) was profiled in a study of control samples from healthy donors and cancer patients. Sequenced by immunoSEQ multiplex PCR; TCRdb stores in-frame clones only, minus some. The sample carries fewer than 200,000 clones, 85% to 95% recorded once. V was trimmed by 0 bases and J by 8 bases, leaving 10 bases between them. This CDR3 has 13 amino acids. The germline gives CDR1 ENHRY, CDR2 SYGVKD. The TCR originated in a woman aged 60-70 years in good health. The chain couples TRBV10-3 to TRBJ1-1; no clear D gene. The sample comprised blood. The CDR3, as DNA: TGTGCCATCAGTGAGTCGAACATCCCCGAAGCTTTCTTT. Translation: CAISESNIPEAFF.